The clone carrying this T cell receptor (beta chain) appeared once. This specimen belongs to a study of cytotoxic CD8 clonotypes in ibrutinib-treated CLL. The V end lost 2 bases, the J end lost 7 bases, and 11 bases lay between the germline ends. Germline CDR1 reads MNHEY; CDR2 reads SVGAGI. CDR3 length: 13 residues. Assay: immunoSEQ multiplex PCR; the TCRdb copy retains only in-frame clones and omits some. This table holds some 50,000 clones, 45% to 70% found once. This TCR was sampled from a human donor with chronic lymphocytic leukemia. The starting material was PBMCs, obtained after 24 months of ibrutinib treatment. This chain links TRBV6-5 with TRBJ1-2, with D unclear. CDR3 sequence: CASSYIGSRGYTF. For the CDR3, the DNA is TGTGCCAGCAGTTACATCGGAAGTCGTGGCTACACCTTC.